Listed below are T cell receptor beta chains from one sample, sequenced in a study of T cell repertoires in cytomegalovirus infection. TCRdb redid the calling of the reads with MiXCR, one entry per CDR3 protein. The table records nearly 700,000 distinct CDR3 sequences, around 30% of them present only once. No antigen has been identified for these receptors. This sample comprised cultured PBMCs, obtained from culture after CMV antigen stimulation. The origin of the receptors is a human donor in good health (CMV status not recorded). Some clones in this sample may be carry-over from other donors' samples. CDR3s include the opening cysteine and the closing phenylalanine or tryptophan. A D gene is named only where the DNA matches it firmly. Clone size is stated in some rows and not others, as once, few, many or a class when expanded.

D	size	V	J	CDR3	DNA
NA	NA	TRBV19	TRBJ2-1	CASSISRSSYNEQFF	TGTGCCAGTAGTATTTCTAGGAGCTCCTACAATGAGCAGTTCTTC
NA	few	TRBV20-1	TRBJ2-5	CSARDRPGRAQETQYF	TGCAGTGCTAGAGATCGGCCAGGTAGGGCCCAAGAGACCCAGTACTTC
NA	few	TRBV7-9	TRBJ1-2	CASSSWDRRGSGYTF	TGTGCCAGCAGTTCGTGGGATAGGCGGGGCTCCGGCTACACCTTC
NA	NA	TRBV20-1	TRBJ2-2	CSARALSMNTGELFF	TGCAGTGCTAGAGCCCTTTCTATGAACACCGGGGAGCTGTTTTTT
NA	NA	TRBV23-1	TRBJ2-7	CASSPPGRQASSYEQYF	TGCGCCAGCAGTCCCCCGGGACGACAGGCTTCCTCCTACGAGCAGTACTTC
NA	NA	TRBV3-1	TRBJ1-2	CASSTRSF	TGTGCCAGCAGCACTCGGTCATTC
NA	NA	TRBV20-1	TRBJ2-7	CSATHSGPYEQYF	TGCAGTGCTACCCACTCCGGGCCCTACGAGCAGTACTTC
NA	NA	TRBV10-3	TRBJ2-4	CAISPRGGHDIQYF	TGTGCCATCAGCCCGAGGGGGGGGCATGATATTCAGTACTTC
TRBD2	NA	TRBV6-5	TRBJ2-7	CASSLVAGNYEQYF	TGTGCCAGCAGTTTGGTAGCGGGGAACTACGAGCAGTACTTC
NA	NA	TRBV6-8	TRBJ2-7	CASSFGDSYYEQYF	TGTGCCAGCAGTTTTGGGGACTCCTACTACGAGCAGTACTTC
NA	NA	TRBV2	TRBJ1-5	CASGGRTAPGPQHF	TGTGCCAGCGGAGGGCGGACGGCCCCTGGGCCCCAGCATTTT
NA	NA	TRBV18	TRBJ2-1	CASSPSRDQFF	TGTGCCAGCTCACCCTCCCGGGATCAGTTCTTC
TRBD1	many	TRBV7-2	TRBJ2-3	CASNSPDRSTDTQYF	TGTGCCAGCAACTCGCCGGACAGGAGCACAGATACGCAGTATTTT
NA	few	TRBV5-4	TRBJ2-7	CASSRERQEQYF	TGTGCCAGCAGCCGAGAGCGGCAGGAGCAGTACTTC
NA	few	TRBV7-2	TRBJ2-3	CASRDSTDTQYF	TGTGCCAGCAGGGACAGCACAGATACGCAGTATTTT
TRBD1	NA	TRBV10-3	TRBJ2-3	CAISTQTGTGWADTQYF	TGTGCCATCAGTACACAAACCGGGACAGGGTGGGCAGATACGCAGTATTTT
NA	NA	TRBV4-2	TRBJ1-5	CASSHLEGTRSNQPQHF	TGTGCCAGCAGCCACTTAGAGGGGACTAGGAGCAATCAGCCCCAGCATTTT
NA	NA	TRBV4-3	TRBJ1-5	CASSPRSNGQPQHF	TGCGCCAGCAGTCCCCGCAGCAACGGTCAGCCCCAGCATTTT
TRBD2	NA	TRBV3-1	TRBJ2-3	CASSPSSDGGSLGGQYF	TGTGCCAGCAGCCCTTCGTCTGACGGGGGGTCCTTAGGCGGGCAGTATTTT
TRBD1	NA	TRBV20-1	TRBJ1-2	CSASRTGDGYTF	TGCAGTGCTTCCCGGACAGGGGATGGCTACACCTTC
NA	NA	TRBV6-1	TRBJ1-4	CASSGDLEGSEKLFF	TGTGCCAGCAGTGGGGACTTGGAGGGCAGCGAAAAACTGTTTTTT
NA	few	TRBV4-1	TRBJ1-1	CASSQVGTAREAFF	TGCGCCAGCAGCCAAGTAGGAACAGCTAGAGAAGCTTTCTTT
NA	NA	TRBV5-6	TRBJ2-7	CASNVQTTYEQYF	TGTGCCAGCAACGTACAGACAACCTACGAGCAGTACTTC
NA	NA	TRBV28	TRBJ2-5	CASNAPDTNQETQYF	TGTGCCAGCAACGCACCGGACACCAACCAAGAGACCCAGTACTTC
NA	few	TRBV7-2	TRBJ2-5	CASSLLSAAGQETQYF	TGTGCCAGCAGCTTACTGTCGGCAGCAGGGCAAGAGACCCAGTACTTC
NA	NA	TRBV6-6	TRBJ1-6	CASSYRGEESPLHF	TGTGCCAGCAGTTACCGCGGGGAGGAATCACCCCTCCACTTT
TRBD2	few	TRBV12-3/TRBV12-4	TRBJ2-3	CASSLVAGVKDTQYF	TGTGCCAGCAGTTTAGTAGCGGGAGTTAAAGATACGCAGTATTTT
NA	few	TRBV6-1	TRBJ2-7	CATGWDITYEQYF	TGTGCCACCGGATGGGACATCACCTACGAGCAGTACTTC
NA	NA	TRBV9	TRBJ1-5	CASSYGQNNQPQHF	TGTGCCAGCAGCTACGGACAGAACAATCAGCCCCAGCATTTT